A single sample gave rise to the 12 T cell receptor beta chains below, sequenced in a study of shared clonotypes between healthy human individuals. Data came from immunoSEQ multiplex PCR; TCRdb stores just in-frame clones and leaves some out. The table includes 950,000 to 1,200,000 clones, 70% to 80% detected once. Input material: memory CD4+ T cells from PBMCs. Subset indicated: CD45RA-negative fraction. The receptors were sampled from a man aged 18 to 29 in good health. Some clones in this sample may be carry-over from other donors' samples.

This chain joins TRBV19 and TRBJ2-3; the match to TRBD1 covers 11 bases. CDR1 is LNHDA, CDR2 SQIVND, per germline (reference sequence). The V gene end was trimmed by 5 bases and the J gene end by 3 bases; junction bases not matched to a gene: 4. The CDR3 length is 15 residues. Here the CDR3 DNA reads TGTGCCAGTAGTTGGACAGGGGGCGCGACAGATACGCAGTATTTT. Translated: CASSWTGGATDTQYF.

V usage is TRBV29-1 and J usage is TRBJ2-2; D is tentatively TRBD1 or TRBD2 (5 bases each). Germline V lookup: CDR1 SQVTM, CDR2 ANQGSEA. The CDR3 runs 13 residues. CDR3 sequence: CSARGDVTGELFF. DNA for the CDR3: TGCAGTGCACGAGGGGATGTCACCGGGGAGCTGTTTTTT.

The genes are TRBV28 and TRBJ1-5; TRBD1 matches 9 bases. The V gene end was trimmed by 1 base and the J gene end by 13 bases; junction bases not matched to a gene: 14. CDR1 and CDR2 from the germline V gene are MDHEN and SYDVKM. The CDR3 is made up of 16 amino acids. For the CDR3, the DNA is TGTGCCAGCAGTTTATTACTTGGGACAGGGCCTAGCGGGCAGCATTTT. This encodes CASSLLLGTGPSGQHF.

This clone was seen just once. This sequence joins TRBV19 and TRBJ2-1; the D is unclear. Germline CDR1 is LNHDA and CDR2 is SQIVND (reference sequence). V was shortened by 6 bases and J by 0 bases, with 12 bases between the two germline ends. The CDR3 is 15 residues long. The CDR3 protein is CASRFRTDSYNEQFF. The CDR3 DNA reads TGTGCCAGTAGATTTAGAACTGACTCCTACAATGAGCAGTTCTTC.

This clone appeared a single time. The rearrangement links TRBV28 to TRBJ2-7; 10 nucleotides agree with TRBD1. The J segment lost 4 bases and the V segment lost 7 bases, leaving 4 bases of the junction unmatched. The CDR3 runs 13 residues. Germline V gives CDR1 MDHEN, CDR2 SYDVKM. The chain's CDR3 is CASKTGGLYEQYF. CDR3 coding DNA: TGTGCCAGCAAGACAGGGGGCCTGTACGAGCAGTACTTC.

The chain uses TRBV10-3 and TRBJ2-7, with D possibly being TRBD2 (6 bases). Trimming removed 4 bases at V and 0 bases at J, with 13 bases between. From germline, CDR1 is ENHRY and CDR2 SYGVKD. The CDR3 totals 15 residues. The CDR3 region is CAISAAGRGSYEQYF. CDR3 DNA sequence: TGTGCCATCAGTGCAGCGGGCCGCGGCTCCTACGAGCAGTACTTC.

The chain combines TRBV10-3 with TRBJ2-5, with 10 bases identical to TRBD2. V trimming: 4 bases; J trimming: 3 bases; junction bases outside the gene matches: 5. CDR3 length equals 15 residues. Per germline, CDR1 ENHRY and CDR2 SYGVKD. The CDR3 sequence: CAISGTSGEEETQYF. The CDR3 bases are TGTGCCATCAGTGGGACTAGCGGAGAAGAAGAGACCCAGTACTTC.

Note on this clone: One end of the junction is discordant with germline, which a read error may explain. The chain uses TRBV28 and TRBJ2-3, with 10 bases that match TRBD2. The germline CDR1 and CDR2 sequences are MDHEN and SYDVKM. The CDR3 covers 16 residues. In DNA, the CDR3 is TGTGCCAGTAGTTTGGGAGCGGGAGGGCGCGGGGATACGCAGTATTTT. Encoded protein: CASSLGAGGRGDTQYF. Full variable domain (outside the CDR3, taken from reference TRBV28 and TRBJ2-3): DVKVTQSSRYLVKRTGEKVFLECVQDMDHENMFWYRQDPGLGLRLIYFSYDVKMKEKGDIPEGYSVSREKKERFSLILESASTNQTSMYLCASSLGAGGRGDTQYFGPGTRLTVL.

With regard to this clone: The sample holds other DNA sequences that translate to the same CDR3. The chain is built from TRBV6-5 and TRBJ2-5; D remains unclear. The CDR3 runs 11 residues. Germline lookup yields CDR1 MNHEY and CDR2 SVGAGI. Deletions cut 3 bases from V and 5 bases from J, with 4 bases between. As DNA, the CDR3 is TGTGCCAGCAGTTATTTGGAGACCCAGTACTTC. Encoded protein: CASSYLETQYF.

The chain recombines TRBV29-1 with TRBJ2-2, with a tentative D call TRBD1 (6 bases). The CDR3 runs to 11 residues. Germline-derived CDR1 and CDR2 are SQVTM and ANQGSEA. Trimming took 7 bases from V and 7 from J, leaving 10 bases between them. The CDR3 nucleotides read TGCAGCGCAGGGGAGAACGGGGAGCTGTTTTTT. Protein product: CSAGENGELFF.

This CDR3 reads CASSPDRTGRNTIYF. For the CDR3, the DNA is TGTGCCAGCAGCCCAGACAGGACAGGGAGAAACACCATATATTTT. The chain is built from TRBV7-8 and TRBJ1-3; TRBD1 aligns across 8 bases. Trimming cost V 5 bases and J 5 bases; bases outside gene matches: 8. CDR1 is SGHVS and CDR2 is FQNEAQ in the germline V gene. CDR3 length equals 15 residues. Filled out from reference TRBV7-8 and TRBJ1-3, the complete variable domain reads GAGVSQSPRYKVAKRGQDVALRCDPISGHVSLFWYQQALGQGPEFLTYFQNEAQLDKSGLPSDRFFAERPEGSVSTLKIQRTQQEDSAVYLCASSPDRTGRNTIYFGEGSWLTVV.

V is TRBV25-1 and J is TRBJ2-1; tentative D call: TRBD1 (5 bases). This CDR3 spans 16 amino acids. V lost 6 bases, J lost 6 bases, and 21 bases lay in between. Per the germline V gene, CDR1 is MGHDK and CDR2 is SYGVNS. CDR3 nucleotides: TGTGCCAGCAGCCATAACGTGGGGCGCCCTTTCAATGAGCAGTTCTTC. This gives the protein CASSHNVGRPFNEQFF.